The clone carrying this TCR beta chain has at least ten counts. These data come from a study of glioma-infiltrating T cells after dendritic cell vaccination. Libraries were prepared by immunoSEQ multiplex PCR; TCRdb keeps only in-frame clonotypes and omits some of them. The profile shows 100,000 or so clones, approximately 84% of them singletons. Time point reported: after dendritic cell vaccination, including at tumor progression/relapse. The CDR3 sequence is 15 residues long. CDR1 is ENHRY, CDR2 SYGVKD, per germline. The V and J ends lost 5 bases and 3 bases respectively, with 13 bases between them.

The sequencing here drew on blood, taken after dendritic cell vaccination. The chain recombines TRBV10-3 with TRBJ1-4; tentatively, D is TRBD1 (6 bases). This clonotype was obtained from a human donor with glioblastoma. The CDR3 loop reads CAISRMTGSNEKLFF. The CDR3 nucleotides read TGTGCCATCAGTCGGATGACAGGCTCTAATGAAAAACTGTTTTTT.